This is a list of T cell receptor beta chains from one sample in a study of neurological immune-mediated disorders. TCRdb re-derived calls from the 5' RACE reads in MiXCR, one entry per CDR3 protein. The table lists 45,000 or so distinct CDR3 sequences, approximately 3% of them singletons, with roughly 16% in the top ten. What was sequenced was PBMCs. The receptors were gathered from a woman in her forties or fifties with multiple sclerosis. Each CDR3 is given with its conserved first and last residue. The order of the fields is J gene, V gene, clone size, D gene, CDR3 protein, CDR3 DNA. A D gene is named only where the DNA matches it firmly. A row's size may be missing; if present it is once, few, many or a size class.

TRBJ2-1,TRBV7-2,many,TRBD2,CASSTPGLVSYNEQFF,TGTGCCAGCAGCACACCGGGACTAGTGTCCTACAATGAGCAGTTCTTC
TRBJ2-1,TRBV9,many,NA,CASSVVGTGTYNEQFF,TGTGCCAGCAGCGTAGTTGGGACGGGTACCTACAATGAGCAGTTCTTC
TRBJ1-1,TRBV6-6,many,NA,CASSYRQPEAFF,TGTGCCAGCAGTTACCGGCAGCCTGAAGCTTTCTTT
TRBJ2-1,TRBV7-8,many,NA,CASSLSTRRAYNEQFF,TGTGCCAGCAGCCTATCAACCCGTCGGGCCTACAATGAGCAGTTCTTC
TRBJ1-4,TRBV15,many,NA,CATSRGQGATNEKLFF,TGTGCCACCAGCAGAGGTCAGGGAGCAACTAATGAAAAACTGTTTTTT
TRBJ2-7,TRBV27,many,TRBD2,CASSVGLAGGEQYF,TGTGCCAGCAGCGTAGGACTAGCGGGAGGCGAGCAGTACTTC
TRBJ2-5,TRBV7-3,many,TRBD2,CASSLGREEGTQYF,TGTGCCAGCAGCTTAGGGCGGGAGGAAGGGACCCAGTACTTC
TRBJ2-2,TRBV3-1,many,TRBD2,CASSRTSADTGELFF,TGTGCCAGCAGCCGGACTAGCGCCGACACCGGGGAGCTGTTTTTT
TRBJ1-4,TRBV5-1,many,NA,CASSAASINEKLFF,TGCGCCAGCAGCGCTGCAAGTATTAATGAAAAACTGTTTTTT
TRBJ1-3,TRBV7-2,many,TRBD1,CASSRDSRTIYF,TGTGCCAGCAGCCGGGACAGTCGTACCATATATTTT
TRBJ1-1,TRBV5-1,many,NA,CASSLEGKGTEAFF,TGCGCCAGCAGCTTGGAGGGGAAAGGCACTGAAGCTTTCTTT
TRBJ2-3,TRBV9,many,TRBD2,CASSVGLSRYRTSGYTDTQYF,TGTGCCAGCAGCGTAGGTCTTTCTCGGTATAGGACTAGCGGCTACACAGATACGCAGTATTTT
TRBJ1-2,TRBV11-2,many,NA,CASSPDWAGAGGGYTF,TGTGCCAGCAGCCCAGATTGGGCGGGGGCAGGCGGTGGCTACACCTTC
TRBJ2-7,TRBV7-8,many,TRBD2,CASSLGTRLYEQYF,TGTGCCAGCAGCTTAGGGACTAGACTTTACGAGCAGTACTTC
TRBJ2-5,TRBV12-3/TRBV12-4,many,NA,CASSFRGARGETQYF,TGTGCCAGCAGTTTTCGGGGGGCGCGGGGGGAGACCCAGTACTTC
TRBJ1-1,TRBV6-5,many,NA,CASSYSGRGNTEAFF,TGTGCCAGCAGTTACTCAGGAAGGGGGAACACTGAAGCTTTCTTT
TRBJ2-7,TRBV5-1,many,NA,CASSGGVRSSYEQYF,TGCGCCAGCAGCGGGGGCGTCAGAAGCTCCTACGAGCAGTACTTC
TRBJ2-1,TRBV7-2,NA,NA,CASSHNPGGNEQFF,TGTGCCAGCAGCCACAATCCCGGCGGAAATGAGCAGTTCTTC
TRBJ1-1,TRBV5-1,many,NA,CASSFGGGRHTEAFF,TGCGCCAGCAGCTTTGGCGGGGGGCGGCACACTGAAGCTTTCTTT
TRBJ2-5,TRBV29-1,many,NA,CSVETILGETQYF,TGCAGCGTTGAAACCATCCTCGGAGAGACCCAGTACTTC
TRBJ1-2,TRBV11-2,many,TRBD1,CASTRQGTNYGYTF,TGTGCCAGCACCCGACAGGGGACTAACTATGGCTACACCTTC
TRBJ2-2,TRBV27,many,TRBD2,CASNLSGGVTGELFF,TGTGCCAGCAACCTTAGCGGGGGGGTAACCGGGGAGCTGTTTTTT
TRBJ1-3,TRBV3-1,many,NA,CASSRSDSYSGNTIYF,TGTGCCAGCAGCCGATCGGACAGCTACTCTGGAAACACCATATATTTT
TRBJ1-5,TRBV5-1,many,NA,CASSLTPSNQPQHF,TGCGCCAGCAGCCTCACACCCTCCAATCAGCCCCAGCATTTT
TRBJ2-1,TRBV20-1,NA,TRBD2,CSAPGGRDYYNEQFF,TGCAGTGCCCCTGGTGGCAGGGACTACTACAATGAGCAGTTCTTC
TRBJ1-2,TRBV9,many,NA,CASTSISRGLNGYTF,TGTGCCAGCACTTCAATCTCCAGGGGCTTGAATGGCTACACCTTC
TRBJ2-1,TRBV20-1,many,TRBD2,CSARGAAGANNEQFF,TGCAGTGCTAGAGGGGCAGCGGGAGCAAACAATGAGCAGTTCTTC
TRBJ2-3,TRBV5-1,many,NA,CASSLVVSRVVDTQYF,TGCGCCAGCAGCTTGGTGGTCTCCAGGGTTGTAGATACGCAGTATTTT
TRBJ1-6,TRBV10-3,many,NA,CAISNSGANSPLHF,TGTGCCATCAGCAACTCCGGGGCCAATTCACCCCTCCACTTT
TRBJ2-5,TRBV20-1,many,TRBD2,CSARAPTGGDLETQYF,TGCAGTGCTAGAGCCCCCACCGGGGGGGATTTGGAGACCCAGTACTTC
TRBJ1-2,TRBV7-9,many,NA,CASSEGPLADGYTF,TGTGCCAGCAGCGAGGGGCCACTAGCTGATGGCTACACCTTC
TRBJ2-5,TRBV29-1,many,TRBD2,CSVVLAGGSPAKTQYF,TGCAGCGTTGTTCTAGCGGGGGGGTCTCCCGCGAAGACCCAGTACTTC
TRBJ1-2,TRBV5-1,many,NA,CASSSSGEGYTF,TGCGCCAGCAGCTCCTCGGGGGAGGGCTACACCTTC
TRBJ2-1,TRBV5-1,many,TRBD2,CASRASGRTNEQFF,TGCGCCAGCCGAGCTAGCGGGAGGACCAATGAGCAGTTCTTC
TRBJ1-6,TRBV20-1,many,NA,CSAPGGGWYNSPLHF,TGCAGTGCCCCCGGAGGGGGTTGGTATAATTCACCCCTCCACTTT
TRBJ2-5,TRBV20-1,many,NA,CSASPNSQETQYF,TGCAGTGCTAGTCCCAATAGTCAAGAGACCCAGTACTTC
TRBJ2-3,TRBV3-1,few,TRBD2,CASSQDPTGGLNTQYF,TGTGCCAGCAGCCAAGATCCAACGGGGGGGCTGAATACGCAGTATTTT